One TCR beta chain is described in this entry. The antigen is unknown. The study sampled nominally healthy donors, though unrecorded immune exposures were likely. The data stem from a study of cytomegalovirus exposure and HLA in healthy donors. Across the study: Among the 350 to 400 donors who were genotyped, around 77% fell in the genetic ancestry cluster that is associated with self-reported Caucasian donors.

The ends lost 3 bases at V and 5 bases at J; junction bases unmatched: 3. The CDR3 is made up of 13 amino acids. In germline, CDR1 is GTSNPN, CDR2 SVGIG (reference sequence). Study results and caveats: TCR beta V- and J-gene trimming was later associated with a missense DCLRE1C variant. 16,951 TCR beta sequences were associated with HLA alleles at 0.05 false discovery rate in a later analysis.

Researchers ran the PCR with 60 Vbeta and 13 Jbeta primers. This table comes from immunoSEQ multiplex PCR, and its TCRdb copy is limited to in-frame clones, with some not included. The table shows 70,000 to 95,000 clones, with 79% occurring only once. The sample consisted of PBMCs. The TCR sequence derives from a woman in her 40s in good health and CMV-seropositive. The rearrangement uses TRBV30 and TRBJ1-5; the match to TRBD1 covers 8 bases. For the CDR3, the DNA is TGTGCCTGGAGCGGACAGGGAGATCAGCCCCAGCATTTT. Its translation is CAWSGQGDQPQHF.